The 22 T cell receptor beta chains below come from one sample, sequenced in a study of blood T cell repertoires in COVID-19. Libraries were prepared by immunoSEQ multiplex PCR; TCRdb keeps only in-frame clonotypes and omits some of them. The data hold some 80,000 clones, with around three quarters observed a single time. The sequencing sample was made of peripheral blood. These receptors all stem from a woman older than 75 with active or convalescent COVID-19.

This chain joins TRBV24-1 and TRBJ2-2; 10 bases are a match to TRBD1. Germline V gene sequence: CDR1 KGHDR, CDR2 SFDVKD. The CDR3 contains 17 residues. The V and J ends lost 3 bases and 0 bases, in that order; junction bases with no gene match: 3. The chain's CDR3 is CATSDRQGAANTGELFF. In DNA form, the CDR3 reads TGTGCCACCAGTGATCGACAGGGGGCAGCGAACACCGGGGAGCTGTTTTTT.

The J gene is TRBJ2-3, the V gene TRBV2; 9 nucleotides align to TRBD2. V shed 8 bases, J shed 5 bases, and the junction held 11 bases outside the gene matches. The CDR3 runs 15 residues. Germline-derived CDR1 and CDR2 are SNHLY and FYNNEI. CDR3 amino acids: CASFARGGAVDTQYF. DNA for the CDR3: TGTGCCAGCTTCGCCCGCGGGGGGGCCGTAGATACGCAGTATTTT.

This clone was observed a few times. The CDR3 region is CASSREQGVYSPLHF. CDR3 nucleotide sequence: TGTGCCAGCTCACGAGAACAGGGTGTGTATTCACCCCTCCACTTT. This chain joins TRBV18 and TRBJ1-6; D perhaps matches TRBD1 (6 bases). The V gene's germline CDR1 is KGHSH and CDR2 LQKENI. The V gene lost 4 bases and the J gene lost 8 bases, with 15 bases spanning the gap. This CDR3 is 15 amino acids long.

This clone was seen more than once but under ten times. The CDR3 loop reads CATSDLVRDTGELFF. The DNA of the CDR3 is TGTGCCACCAGTGATTTGGTGAGGGACACCGGGGAGCTGTTTTTT. This chain joins TRBV24-1 and TRBJ2-2; D may be TRBD2 (5 bases). The germline V gene has CDR1 KGHDR and CDR2 SFDVKD. V was shortened by 0 bases and J by 3 bases, with 7 bases between the two germline ends. CDR3 length equals 15 residues.

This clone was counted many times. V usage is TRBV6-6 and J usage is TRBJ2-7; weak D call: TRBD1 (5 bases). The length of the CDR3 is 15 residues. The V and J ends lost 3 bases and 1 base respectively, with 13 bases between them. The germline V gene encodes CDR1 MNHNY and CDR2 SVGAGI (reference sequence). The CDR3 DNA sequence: TGTGCCAGCAGTTATAGTCCCGACAGTTCCTACGAGCAGTACTTC. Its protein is CASSYSPDSSYEQYF.

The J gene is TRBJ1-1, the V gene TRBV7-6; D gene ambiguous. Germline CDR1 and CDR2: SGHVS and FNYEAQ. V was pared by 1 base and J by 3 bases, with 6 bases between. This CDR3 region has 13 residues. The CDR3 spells CASSLVSDTEAFF. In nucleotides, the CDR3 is TGTGCCAGCAGCTTAGTTTCGGACACTGAAGCTTTCTTT.

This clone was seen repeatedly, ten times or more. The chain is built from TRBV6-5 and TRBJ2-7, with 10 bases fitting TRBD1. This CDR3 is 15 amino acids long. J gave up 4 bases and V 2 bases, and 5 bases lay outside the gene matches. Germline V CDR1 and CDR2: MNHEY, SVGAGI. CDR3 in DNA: TGTGCCAGCAGTTACCACGGGACAGGGGCTTACGAGCAGTACTTC. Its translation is CASSYHGTGAYEQYF.

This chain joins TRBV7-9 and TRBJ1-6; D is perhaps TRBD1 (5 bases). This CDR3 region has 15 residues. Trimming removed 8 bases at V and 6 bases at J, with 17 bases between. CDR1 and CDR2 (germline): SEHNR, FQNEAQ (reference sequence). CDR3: CASCKEQASNSPLHF. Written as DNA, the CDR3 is TGTGCCAGCTGTAAGGAACAGGCTTCTAATTCACCCCTCCACTTT.

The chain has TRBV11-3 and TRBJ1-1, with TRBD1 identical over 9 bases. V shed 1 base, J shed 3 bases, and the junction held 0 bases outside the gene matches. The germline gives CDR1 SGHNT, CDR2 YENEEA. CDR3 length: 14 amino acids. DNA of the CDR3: TGTGCCAGCAGCTTAGGACAGGGGGACACTGAAGCTTTCTTT. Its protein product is CASSLGQGDTEAFF.

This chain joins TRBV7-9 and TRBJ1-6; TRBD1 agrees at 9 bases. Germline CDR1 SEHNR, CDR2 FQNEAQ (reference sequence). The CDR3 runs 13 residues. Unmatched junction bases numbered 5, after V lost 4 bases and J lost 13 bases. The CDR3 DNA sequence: TGTGCCAGCAGCTCTCCGGGACAGGGTCCCCTCCACTTT. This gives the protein CASSSPGQGPLHF.

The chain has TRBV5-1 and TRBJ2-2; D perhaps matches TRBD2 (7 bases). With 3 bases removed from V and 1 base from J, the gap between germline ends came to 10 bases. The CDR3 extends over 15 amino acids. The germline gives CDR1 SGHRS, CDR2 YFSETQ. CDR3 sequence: CASSWGGENTGELFF. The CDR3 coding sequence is TGCGCCAGCAGCTGGGGGGGCGAGAACACCGGGGAGCTGTTTTTT.

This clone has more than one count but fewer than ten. CDR3 nucleotide sequence: TGTGCCAGCAGGTTCAGTACGAATGAAAAACTGTTTTTT. Its translation: CASRFSTNEKLFF. This rearrangement joins TRBV12-3 or TRBV12-4 to TRBJ1-4; D is unclear. The CDR3 has 13 amino acids. Trimming pared 6 bases from V and 5 bases from J, leaving 10 bases between.

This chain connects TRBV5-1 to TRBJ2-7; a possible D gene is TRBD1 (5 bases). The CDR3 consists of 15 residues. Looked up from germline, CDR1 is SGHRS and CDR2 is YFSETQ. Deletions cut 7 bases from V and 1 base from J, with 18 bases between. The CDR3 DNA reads TGCGCCAGCGCCCAGGGTTCCGCGAAGTCCTACGAGCAGTACTTC. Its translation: CASAQGSAKSYEQYF.

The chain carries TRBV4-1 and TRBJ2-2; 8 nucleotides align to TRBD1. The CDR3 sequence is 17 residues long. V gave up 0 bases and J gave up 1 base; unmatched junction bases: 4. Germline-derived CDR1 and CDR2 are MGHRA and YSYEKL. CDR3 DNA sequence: TGCGCCAGCAGCCAAGAGGGGGGACAGGAGAACACCGGGGAGCTGTTTTTT. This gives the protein CASSQEGGQENTGELFF.

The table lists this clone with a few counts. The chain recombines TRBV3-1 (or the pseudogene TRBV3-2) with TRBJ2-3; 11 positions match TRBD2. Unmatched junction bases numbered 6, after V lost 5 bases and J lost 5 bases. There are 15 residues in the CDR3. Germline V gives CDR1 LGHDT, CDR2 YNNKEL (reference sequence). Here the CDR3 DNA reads TGTGCCAGCAGCTCCCGACTAGCGGGGTTAGATACGCAGTATTTT. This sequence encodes CASSSRLAGLDTQYF.

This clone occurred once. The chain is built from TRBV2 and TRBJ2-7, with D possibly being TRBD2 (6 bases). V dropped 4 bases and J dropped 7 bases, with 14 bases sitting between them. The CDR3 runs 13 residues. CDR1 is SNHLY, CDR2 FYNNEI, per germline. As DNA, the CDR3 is TGTGCCAGCAGTGGTCCGGCGGCGGGGGAGCAGTACTTC. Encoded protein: CASSGPAAGEQYF.

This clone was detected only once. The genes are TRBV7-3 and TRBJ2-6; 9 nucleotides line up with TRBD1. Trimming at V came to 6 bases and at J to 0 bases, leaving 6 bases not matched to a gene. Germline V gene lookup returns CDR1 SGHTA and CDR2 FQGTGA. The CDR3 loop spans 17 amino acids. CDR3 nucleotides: TGTGCCAGCAGTTCAAGGACAGGGGTCTCTGGGGCCAACGTCCTGACTTTC. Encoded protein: CASSSRTGVSGANVLTF.

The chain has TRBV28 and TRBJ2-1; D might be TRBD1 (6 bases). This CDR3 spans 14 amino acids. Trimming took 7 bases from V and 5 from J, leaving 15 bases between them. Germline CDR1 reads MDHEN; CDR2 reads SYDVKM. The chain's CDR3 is CASIRAGANNEQFF. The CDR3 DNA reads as TGTGCCAGCATCCGGGCAGGGGCGAACAATGAGCAGTTCTTC.

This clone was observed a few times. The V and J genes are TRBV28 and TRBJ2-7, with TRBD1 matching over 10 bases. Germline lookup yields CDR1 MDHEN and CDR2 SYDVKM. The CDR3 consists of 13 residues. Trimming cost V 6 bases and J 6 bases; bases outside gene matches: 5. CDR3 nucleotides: TGTGCCAGCAGGCCGACAGGGGGCCCCGAGCAGTACTTC. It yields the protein CASRPTGGPEQYF.

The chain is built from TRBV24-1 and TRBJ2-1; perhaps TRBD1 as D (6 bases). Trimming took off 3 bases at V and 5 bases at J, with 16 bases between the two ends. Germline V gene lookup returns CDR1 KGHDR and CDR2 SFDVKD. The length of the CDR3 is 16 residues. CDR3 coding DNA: TGTGCCACCAGTGATCCCACGCCAGGGGCGAACAATGAGCAGTTCTTC. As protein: CATSDPTPGANNEQFF.

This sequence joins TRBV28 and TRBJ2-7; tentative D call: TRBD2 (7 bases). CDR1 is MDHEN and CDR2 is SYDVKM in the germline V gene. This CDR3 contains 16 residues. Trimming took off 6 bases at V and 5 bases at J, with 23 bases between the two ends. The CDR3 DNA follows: TGTGCCAGCAGCCCTGGGGGGGCACAGATGTTGGACGAGCAGTACTTC. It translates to CASSPGGAQMLDEQYF.

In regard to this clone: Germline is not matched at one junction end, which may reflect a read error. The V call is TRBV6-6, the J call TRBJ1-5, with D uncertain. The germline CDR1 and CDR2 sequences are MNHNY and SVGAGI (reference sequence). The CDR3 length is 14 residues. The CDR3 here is CASSNSLNYQPQHF. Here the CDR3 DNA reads TGTGCCAGCAGTAACTCCTTGAACTATCAGCCCCAGCATTTT.